This TCR beta chain was identified during a study of shared clonotypes between healthy human individuals. The CDR3 is 13 residues long. Germline V CDR1 and CDR2: SGHRS, YFSETQ. The germline V and J ends were trimmed by 6 bases and 1 base, with 7 bases remaining between them. This clone was observed a single time. Running of the assay took place at deep level. Clones were read by immunoSEQ multiplex PCR, and TCRdb kept only the in-frame ones, dropping some. The repertoire includes millions of clones, about 92% of them detected once, and over 0.12% sits in the top ten. Sequenced sample: naive CD4+ T cells sorted from blood. Subset denoted: CD45RA+ positively selected. The V call is TRBV5-1, the J call TRBJ2-2, with a tentative D call TRBD1 (5 bases). The sequence was collected from a man aged 18 to 35 in good health. As DNA, the CDR3 is TGCGCCAGCAACACAGGGAACACCGGGGAGCTGTTTTTT. Amino acids: CASNTGNTGELFF.